Listed here are 27 T cell receptor beta chains from one sample, sequenced in a study of blood T cell repertoires in COVID-19. Assay used: immunoSEQ multiplex PCR; TCRdb lists only in-frame clones, some missing. The sample consists of some 31,000 clones, more than 65% of them appearing once. Sequencing input: peripheral blood. Every receptor here comes from a man aged 70-80 years with COVID-19, enrolled during active disease.

The V gene is TRBV28, the J gene TRBJ2-1; weak D call: TRBD1 (6 bases). Germline-derived CDR1 and CDR2 are MDHEN and SYDVKM. The CDR3 consists of 13 residues. Trimming removed 5 bases at V and 6 bases at J, with 11 bases between. The CDR3 sequence is CASSQQGRNEQFF. The CDR3 coding sequence is TGTGCCAGCAGTCAACAGGGACGCAATGAGCAGTTCTTC.

V usage is TRBV2 and J usage is TRBJ1-2; tentatively, D is TRBD1 (6 bases). V shed 7 bases and J shed 2 bases, with 11 bases lying between them. In germline, CDR1 is SNHLY, CDR2 FYNNEI. The CDR3 contains 13 residues. The CDR3 sequence: CASKTGLNYGYTF. Written as DNA, the CDR3 is TGTGCCAGCAAAACAGGGCTAAACTATGGCTACACCTTC.

The V gene is TRBV4-3, the J gene TRBJ2-5; 7 bases match TRBD1. Germline V gives CDR1 LGHNA, CDR2 YSLEER. The V and J ends lost 6 bases and 4 bases, in that order; junction bases with no gene match: 8. The CDR3 is 14 residues long. In DNA, the CDR3 is TGCGCCAGCAGTCTCACCGGGACAGCAGAGACCCAGTACTTC. It is translated as CASSLTGTAETQYF.

The CDR3 DNA reads TGTGCCAGCTCACCAGCGGGAGAGGAGGACGAGCAGTACTTC. It specifies CASSPAGEEDEQYF. The chain combines TRBV18 with TRBJ2-7, with 7 nucleotides matching TRBD2. V lost 2 bases, J lost 5 bases, and 6 bases stayed unmatched. Germline V CDR1 and CDR2: KGHSH, LQKENI. The CDR3 extends over 14 amino acids.

The CDR3 bases are TGTGCCAGCAGCGTAGGCAGGGTGACAGAGGGCTACACCTTC. Its translation is CASSVGRVTEGYTF. The V and J genes are TRBV9 and TRBJ1-2, with a possible D match to TRBD1 (5 bases). The germline V gene has CDR1 SGDLS and CDR2 YYNGEE. Trimming removed 0 bases at V and 8 bases at J, with 14 bases between. There are 14 residues in the CDR3. The whole variable domain, filled in from reference TRBV9 and TRBJ1-2, reads DSGVTQTPKHLITATGQRVTLRCSPRSGDLSVYWYQQSLDQGLQFLIQYYNGEERAKGNILERFSAQQFPDLHSELNLSSLELGDSALYFCASSVGRVTEGYTFGSGTRLTVV.

The genes are TRBV2 and TRBJ1-1; no reliable D call. Trimming removed 6 bases at V and 0 bases at J, with 11 bases between. In germline, CDR1 is SNHLY, CDR2 FYNNEI. The CDR3 spans 14 residues. The CDR3 nucleotides are TGTGCCAGCAGCTTCCGGGAGCTGAACACTGAAGCTTTCTTT. As protein: CASSFRELNTEAFF. Complete variable domain (other parts from reference TRBV2 and TRBJ1-1): EPEVTQTPSHQVTQMGQEVILRCVPISNHLYFYWYRQILGQKVEFLVSFYNNEISEKSEIFDDQFSVERPDGSNFTLKIRSTKLEDSAMYFCASSFRELNTEAFFGQGTRLTVV.

The chain carries TRBV5-4 and TRBJ2-7, with 7 positions matching TRBD2. CDR1 is SGHNT, CDR2 YYREEE, per germline (reference sequence). The V gene end was trimmed by 0 bases and the J gene end by 4 bases; junction bases not matched to a gene: 7. The CDR3 is 15 residues long. As DNA, the CDR3 is TGTGCCAGCAGCTTGGGAGGCGGGAGCGTTTACGAGCAGTACTTC. It codes for CASSLGGGSVYEQYF.

V is TRBV5-5 and J is TRBJ1-3; D remains ambiguous. With 4 bases removed from V and 0 bases from J, the gap between germline ends came to 14 bases. The CDR3 has 16 amino acids. In germline, CDR1 is SGHKS, CDR2 YYEKEE (reference sequence). The CDR3, as DNA: TGTGCCAGCAGCCTCACCGACACGCACTCTGGAAACACCATATATTTT. It encodes CASSLTDTHSGNTIYF.

The rearrangement uses TRBV5-4 and TRBJ1-4; D gene unclear. This CDR3 region has 15 residues. CDR1 and CDR2 from the germline V gene are SGHNT and YYREEE (reference sequence). V was clipped by 3 bases and J by 7 bases, with 16 bases between them. The CDR3 spells CASSSRGSLGEKLFF. The CDR3 bases are TGTGCCAGCAGCTCCCGGGGAAGTTTGGGTGAAAAACTGTTTTTT. The complete variable domain, with remaining parts taken from reference TRBV5-4 and TRBJ1-4, reads ETGVTQSPTHLIKTRGQQVTLRCSSQSGHNTVSWYQQALGQGPQFIFQYYREEENGRGNFPPRFSGLQFPNYSSELNVNALELDDSALYLCASSSRGSLGEKLFFGSGTQLSVL.

The chain carries TRBV7-8 and TRBJ2-3; TRBD2 aligns across 8 bases. Germline trimming cut 1 base from V and 1 base from J; bases unmatched to any gene: 10. This CDR3 is 18 amino acids long. Germline V lookup: CDR1 SGHVS, CDR2 FQNEAQ. The CDR3 nucleotides read TGTGCCAGCAGCTTAGTTGCGGGACTAGTCATACGCACAGATACGCAGTATTTT. It yields the protein CASSLVAGLVIRTDTQYF.

This clone was found once. The chain uses TRBV20-1 and TRBJ1-1; the D gene is possibly TRBD1 (5 bases). The ends were cut back, 3 bases at V and 1 base at J, with 6 bases in the middle. The V gene's germline CDR1 is DFQATT and CDR2 SNEGSKA (reference sequence). This CDR3 is 12 amino acids long. The CDR3 DNA sequence: TGCAGTGCTAGTACAGGGAACACTGAAGCTTTCTTT. Residues: CSASTGNTEAFF.

A few counts support this clone. Here the CDR3 DNA reads TGTGCCAGCAGCCAAGCGGGACAGGGAAGTGAAAAACTGTTTTTT. Its protein is CASSQAGQGSEKLFF. The chain uses TRBV4-2 and TRBJ1-4; 9 nucleotides line up with TRBD1. V was clipped by 1 base and J by 7 bases; unmatched bases: 4. Looked up from germline, CDR1 is LGHNA and CDR2 is YNFKEQ. The CDR3 has 15 residues.

The gene calls are TRBV7-6 and TRBJ2-3; 9 bases are shared with TRBD2. V lost 3 bases and J lost 5; bases outside the gene matches: 9. The CDR3 totals 16 residues. Germline loops: CDR1 SGHVS, CDR2 FNYEAQ. The CDR3 loop reads CASSLTNLLAGDTQYF. The CDR3 DNA is TGTGCCAGCAGCTTGACGAATTTACTAGCGGGAGATACGCAGTATTTT.

This chain joins TRBV24-1 and TRBJ2-5; possible D gene TRBD2, 6 bases. The length of the CDR3 is 15 residues. Germline V gene lookup returns CDR1 KGHDR and CDR2 SFDVKD. Deletions cut 5 bases from V and 2 bases from J, with 14 bases between. The CDR3 spells CATSVTGGVQETQYF. CDR3 in DNA: TGTGCCACCAGTGTCACCGGCGGGGTACAAGAGACCCAGTACTTC.

The genes are TRBV21-1 and TRBJ1-1; the D segment call TRBD1 is taken from the table without a DNA check. TRBV21-1 is shown as a pseudogene. The CDR3 runs 15 residues. The CDR3 DNA reads as TGTGCCAGCAGCAAGGTTCCAGGCCTGAACACTGAAGCTTTCTTT. This codes for CASSKVPGLNTEAFF.

This chain joins TRBV29-1 and TRBJ1-1; D might be TRBD1 (6 bases). Germline CDR1 is SQVTM and CDR2 is ANQGSEA. This CDR3 spans 14 amino acids. V lost 6 bases and J lost 1, with 15 bases in between. The CDR3 loop is CSVDKSGQNTEAFF. The CDR3 DNA reads TGCAGCGTCGATAAATCGGGACAGAACACTGAAGCTTTCTTT.

The rearrangement uses TRBV27 and TRBJ2-7; D possibly corresponds to TRBD1 (6 bases). V lost 4 bases and J 7 bases, leaving 17 bases between the germline ends. In germline, CDR1 is MNHEY, CDR2 SMNVEV (reference sequence). CDR3 size: 14 residues. CDR3 nucleotide sequence: TGTGCCAGCAGTTCCCCGGACAGATTCTATGAGCAGTACTTC. Amino acids: CASSSPDRFYEQYF.

The chain uses TRBV5-5 and TRBJ1-1; D is perhaps TRBD1 (6 bases). Germline values: CDR1 SGHKS, CDR2 YYEKEE (reference sequence). The CDR3 is made up of 14 amino acids. Trimming pared 1 base from V and 1 base from J, leaving 8 bases between. The CDR3 loop reads CASSLIQGNTEAFF. DNA for the CDR3: TGTGCCAGCAGCTTGATACAGGGGAACACTGAAGCTTTCTTT.

The chain uses TRBV19 and TRBJ2-1, with TRBD1 as a possible D gene (6 bases). The CDR3 spans 14 residues. Trimming removed 5 bases from V and 5 bases from J, with 13 bases in between. Germline V CDR1 and CDR2: LNHDA, SQIVND (reference sequence). The CDR3: CASSGQTLNNEQFF. As DNA, the CDR3 is TGTGCCAGTAGTGGACAGACGCTAAACAATGAGCAGTTCTTC.

This chain connects TRBV7-2 to TRBJ2-7, with D possibly matching TRBD1 (5 bases). Germline V gene data show CDR1 as SGHTA and CDR2 as FQGNSA. The CDR3 is made up of 13 amino acids. The germline V and J ends were trimmed by 6 bases and 0 bases, with 9 bases remaining between them. The CDR3 loop reads CASRLGVSYEQYF. CDR3 nucleotides: TGTGCCAGCAGGCTAGGGGTCTCCTACGAGCAGTACTTC.

The chain uses TRBV15 and TRBJ2-2, with D possibly matching TRBD1 (6 bases). Germline V gene sequence: CDR1 LNHNV, CDR2 YYDKDF (reference sequence). V lost 1 base to trimming and J lost 0 bases, with 12 bases between them. This CDR3 contains 17 residues. The CDR3 spells CATSRGWGPTNTGELFF. DNA for the CDR3: TGTGCCACCAGCAGAGGATGGGGGCCTACGAACACCGGGGAGCTGTTTTTT.

The chain couples TRBV9 to TRBJ2-5; possibly TRBD1 for D (6 bases). Germline lookup yields CDR1 SGDLS and CDR2 YYNGEE. V lost 0 bases and J lost 4, with 10 bases in between. The CDR3 is 14 residues long. The CDR3 here is CASSVGAGAETQYF. CDR3 bases: TGTGCCAGCAGCGTAGGCGCAGGGGCAGAGACCCAGTACTTC.

This clone was observed a handful of times. The chain uses TRBV6-1 and TRBJ1-1; D ambiguous. The CDR3 loop spans 12 amino acids. V lost 3 bases and J lost 8, with 10 bases in between. Germline V gene data show CDR1 as MNHNS and CDR2 as SASEGT. CDR3 DNA sequence: TGTGCCAGCAGTGAGTTGCACAGAGAAGCTTTCTTT. Translation gives CASSELHREAFF.

There are a few counts of this clone. The rearrangement links TRBV6-1 to TRBJ2-1; 7 positions agree with TRBD2. Germline V gene data show CDR1 as MNHNS and CDR2 as SASEGT. The CDR3 is 15 residues long. The J segment lost 16 bases and the V segment lost 2 bases, leaving 17 bases of the junction unmatched. CDR3 sequence (DNA): TGTGCCAGCAGTGAACTGAAGGGTTCGGGAGGAACCTGTTTCTTC. It encodes CASSELKGSGGTCFF.

The chain couples TRBV24-1 to TRBJ2-1; 9 bases fit TRBD1. Germline values: CDR1 KGHDR, CDR2 SFDVKD. The CDR3 runs 16 residues. V lost 2 bases, J lost 6 bases, and 7 bases stayed unmatched. The chain's CDR3 is CATSDSGTGLGNEQFF. In DNA, the CDR3 is TGTGCCACCAGTGATTCCGGGACAGGGTTAGGCAATGAGCAGTTCTTC.

This CDR3 reads CASSLMGGTGRNSPLHF. CDR3 nucleotides: TGTGCCAGCAGTTTAATGGGCGGGACAGGGCGAAATTCACCCCTCCACTTT. J is TRBJ1-6 and V is TRBV27; 9 nucleotides line up with TRBD1. V was clipped by 2 bases and J by 7 bases; unmatched bases: 9. The CDR3 totals 17 residues. Germline CDR1 reads MNHEY; CDR2 reads SMNVEV (reference sequence).

There are a few counts of this clone. This rearrangement joins TRBV6-2 or TRBV6-3 to TRBJ1-2; D remains ambiguous. The V gene's germline CDR1 is MNHEY and CDR2 SVGEGT. V was shortened by 6 bases and J by 2 bases, with 10 bases between the two germline ends. This CDR3 has 13 residues. Written as DNA, the CDR3 is TGTGCCAGCAGCCGTGACACCAACTATGGCTACACCTTC. It is translated as CASSRDTNYGYTF.